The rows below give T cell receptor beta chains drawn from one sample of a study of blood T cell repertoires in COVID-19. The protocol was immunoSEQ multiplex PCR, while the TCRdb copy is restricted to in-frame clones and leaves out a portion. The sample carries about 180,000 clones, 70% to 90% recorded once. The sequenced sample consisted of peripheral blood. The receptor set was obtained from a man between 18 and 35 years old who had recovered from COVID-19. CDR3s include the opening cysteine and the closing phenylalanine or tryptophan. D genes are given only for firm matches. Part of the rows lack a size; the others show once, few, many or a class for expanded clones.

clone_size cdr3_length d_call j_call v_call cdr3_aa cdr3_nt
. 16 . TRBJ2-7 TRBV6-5 CASSSHRQTDSYEQYF TGTGCCAGCAGTTCCCACCGACAGACTGACTCCTACGAGCAGTACTTC
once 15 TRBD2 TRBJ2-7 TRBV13 CASSSSGRASYEQYF TGTGCCAGCAGCTCCAGCGGGAGGGCCTCCTACGAGCAGTACTTC
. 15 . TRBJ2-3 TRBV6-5 CASSLSGSRTDTQYF TGTGCCAGCAGCTTAAGCGGGTCCCGCACAGATACGCAGTATTTT
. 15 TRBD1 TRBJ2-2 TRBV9 CASHTGDGNTGELFF TGTGCCAGCCATACAGGGGACGGGAACACCGGGGAGCTGTTTTTT
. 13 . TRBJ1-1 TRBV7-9 CASSPTEGTEAFF TGTGCCAGCAGCCCCACGGAGGGCACTGAAGCTTTCTTT
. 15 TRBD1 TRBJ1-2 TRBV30 CAWGTPGQGAYGYTF TGTGCCTGGGGGACCCCGGGACAGGGGGCGTATGGCTACACCTTC
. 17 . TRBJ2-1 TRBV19 CASSINWIGDWSNEQFF TGTGCCAGTAGTATAAATTGGATTGGGGACTGGAGCAATGAGCAGTTCTTC
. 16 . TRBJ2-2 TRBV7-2 CASSSPLGPNTGELFF TGTGCCAGCAGCTCCCCCCTGGGCCCGAACACCGGGGAGCTGTTTTTT
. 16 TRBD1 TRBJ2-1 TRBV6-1 CASSELPGQGAVEQFF TGTGCCAGCAGTGAACTCCCGGGACAGGGGGCTGTTGAGCAGTTCTTC
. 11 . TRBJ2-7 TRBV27 CASSPSYEQYF TGTGCCAGCAGTCCATCCTACGAGCAGTACTTC
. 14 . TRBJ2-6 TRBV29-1 CSVPSGTGANVLTF TGCAGCGTCCCCTCAGGCACTGGGGCCAACGTCCTGACTTTC
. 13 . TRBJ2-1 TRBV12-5 CASEGGSYNEQFF TGTGCTAGTGAAGGAGGCTCCTACAATGAGCAGTTCTTC
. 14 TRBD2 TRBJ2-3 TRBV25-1 CASTPSGFTDTQYF TGTGCCAGCACCCCTAGCGGATTCACAGATACGCAGTATTTT
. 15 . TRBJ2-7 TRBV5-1 CASSSLVGGSYEQYF TGCGCCAGCAGCTCCCTCGTCGGGGGTAGTTACGAGCAGTACTTC
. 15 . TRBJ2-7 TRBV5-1 CASSEHTTVGYEQYF TGCGCCAGCAGCGAACATACTACTGTAGGTTACGAGCAGTACTTC
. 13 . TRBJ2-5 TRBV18 CASSPRLDETQYF TGTGCCAGCTCACCAAGACTAGACGAGACCCAGTACTTC
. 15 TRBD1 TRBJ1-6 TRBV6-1 CASSDSTGRTSPLHF TGTGCCAGCAGTGATTCGACAGGGAGGACTTCACCCCTCCACTTT
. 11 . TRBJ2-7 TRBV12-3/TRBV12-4 CASSIGYEQYF TGTGCCAGCAGTATCGGGTACGAGCAGTACTTC
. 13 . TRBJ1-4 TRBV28 CASSTDPGEKLFF TGTGCCAGCAGCACAGATCCAGGTGAAAAACTGTTTTTT
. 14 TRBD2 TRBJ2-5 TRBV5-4 CASSSGLAGETQYF TGTGCCAGCAGCTCGGGACTAGCGGGAGAGACCCAGTACTTC
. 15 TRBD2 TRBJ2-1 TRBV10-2 CASSIAGVSYNEQFF TGCGCCAGCAGTATAGCGGGGGTGTCCTACAATGAGCAGTTCTTC
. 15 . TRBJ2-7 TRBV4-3 CASSQGYSGSYEQYF TGCGCCAGCAGCCAAGGATATAGCGGCTCCTACGAGCAGTACTTC
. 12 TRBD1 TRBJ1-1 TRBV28 CASTLQGLEAFF TGTGCCAGCACCCTACAGGGGCTAGAAGCTTTCTTT
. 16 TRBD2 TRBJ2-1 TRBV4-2 CASSQEGGGPHNEQFF TGTGCCAGCAGCCAAGAGGGGGGAGGGCCACACAATGAGCAGTTCTTC
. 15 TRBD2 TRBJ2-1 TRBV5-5 CASTKGLAGPNEQFF TGTGCCAGCACGAAGGGACTAGCGGGCCCCAATGAGCAGTTCTTC
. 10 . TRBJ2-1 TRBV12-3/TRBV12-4 CASGLNEQFF TGTGCCAGCGGCCTTAATGAGCAGTTCTTC
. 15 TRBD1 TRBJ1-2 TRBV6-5 CASKQNVGTGVGYTF TGTGCCAGCAAGCAAAACGTAGGGACAGGGGTCGGCTACACCTTC
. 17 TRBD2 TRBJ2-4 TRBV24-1 CATSDTDTLGGKNIQYF TGTGCCACCAGTGACACGGACACACTGGGGGGGAAAAACATTCAGTACTTC
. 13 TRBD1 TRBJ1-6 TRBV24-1 CATSRGNNSPLHF TGTGCCACCTCCAGGGGGAATAATTCACCCCTCCACTTT
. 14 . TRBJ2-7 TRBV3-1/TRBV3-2 CASSPLRGGYEQYF TGTGCCAGCAGCCCATTACGAGGAGGTTACGAGCAGTACTTC
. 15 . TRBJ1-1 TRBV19 CASSIFAGKGAEAFF TGTGCCAGTAGTATATTCGCCGGGAAGGGGGCTGAAGCTTTCTTT
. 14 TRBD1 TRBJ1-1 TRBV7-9 CASSLARGSTEAFF TGTGCCAGCAGCTTAGCCAGGGGGAGCACTGAAGCTTTCTTT
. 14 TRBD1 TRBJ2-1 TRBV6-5 CATLDRVGYNEQFF TGTGCCACTCTTGACAGGGTAGGGTACAATGAGCAGTTCTTC
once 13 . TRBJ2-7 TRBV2 CASSESNPYEQYF TGTGCCAGCAGTGAGAGCAACCCCTACGAGCAGTACTTC
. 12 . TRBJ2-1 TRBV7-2 CASSSTGIEQFF TGTGCCAGCAGCTCGACAGGTATTGAGCAGTTCTTC
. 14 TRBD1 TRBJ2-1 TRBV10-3 CAISLSHRGDEQFF TGTGCCATCAGTCTCTCCCACAGGGGGGATGAGCAGTTCTTC
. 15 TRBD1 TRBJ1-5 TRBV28 CASRAGQVGNQPQHF TGTGCCAGCAGGGCTGGACAGGTGGGCAATCAGCCCCAGCATTTT
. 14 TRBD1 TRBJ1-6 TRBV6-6 CASSLTGGASPLHF TGTGCCAGCAGTCTGACAGGGGGCGCTTCACCCCTCCACTTT
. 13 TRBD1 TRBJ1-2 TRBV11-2 CASSLGTAYGYTF TGTGCCAGCAGCTTGGGGACAGCCTATGGCTACACCTTC
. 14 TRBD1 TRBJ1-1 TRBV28 CASGRDSLNTEAFF TGTGCCAGCGGAAGGGACAGCCTTAACACTGAAGCTTTCTTT
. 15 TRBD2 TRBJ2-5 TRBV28 CASLPGGSGRETQYF TGTGCCAGCCTCCCGGGAGGTAGCGGGAGAGAGACCCAGTACTTC
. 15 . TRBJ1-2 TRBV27 CASRSNRAIPYGYTF TGTGCCAGCAGGTCAAACAGGGCGATTCCCTATGGCTACACCTTC
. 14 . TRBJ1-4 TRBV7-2 CASSLDAVSEKLFF TGTGCCAGCAGCTTAGACGCAGTTTCCGAAAAACTGTTTTTT
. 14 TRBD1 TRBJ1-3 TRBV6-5 CASSPGGSGNTIYF TGTGCCAGCAGTCCAGGGGGCTCTGGAAACACCATATATTTT
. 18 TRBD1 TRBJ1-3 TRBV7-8 CASSLARGQGRAGNTIYF TGTGCCAGCAGCTTAGCCAGAGGACAGGGAAGGGCTGGAAACACCATATATTTT
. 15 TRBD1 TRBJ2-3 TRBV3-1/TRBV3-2 CASSDWDREADTQYF TGTGCCAGCAGCGACTGGGACAGAGAGGCGGATACGCAGTATTTT
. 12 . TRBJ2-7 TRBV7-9 CASSLTTYEQYF TGTGCCAGCAGCTTGACAACCTACGAGCAGTACTTC
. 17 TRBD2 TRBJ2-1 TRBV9 CASSVASGRAPYNEQFF TGTGCCAGCAGCGTAGCTAGCGGGAGGGCCCCCTACAATGAGCAGTTCTTC
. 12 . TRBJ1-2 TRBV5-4 CASSLEAYGYTF TGTGCCAGCAGCCTTGAGGCCTATGGCTACACCTTC
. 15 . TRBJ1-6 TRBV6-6 CASSYETANNSPLHF TGTGCCAGCAGTTACGAGACAGCAAATAATTCACCCCTCCACTTT
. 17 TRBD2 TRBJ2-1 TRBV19 CASSIDRASGSYNEQFF TGTGCCAGTAGTATAGATCGGGCTAGCGGGAGCTACAATGAGCAGTTCTTC
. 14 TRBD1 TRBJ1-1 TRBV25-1 CASSRGQTNTEAFF TGTGCCAGCAGTAGGGGACAGACGAACACTGAAGCTTTCTTT
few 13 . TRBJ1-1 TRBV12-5 CASGPDLNTEAFF TGTGCTAGTGGCCCCGACTTAAACACTGAAGCTTTCTTT
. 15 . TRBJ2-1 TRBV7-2 CASSRVGASYNEQFF TGTGCCAGCAGCCGGGTGGGGGCCTCCTACAATGAGCAGTTCTTC
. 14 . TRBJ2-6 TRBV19 CASSLPDRTRVPTF TGTGCCAGTAGTCTCCCAGACAGGACCCGGGTCCCGACTTTC
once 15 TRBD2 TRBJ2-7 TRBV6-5 CASSYSPWREYEQYF TGTGCCAGCAGTTACAGCCCCTGGCGGGAGTACGAGCAGTACTTC
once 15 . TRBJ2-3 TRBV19 CASTDKGLFTDTQYF TGTGCCAGTACCGATAAGGGACTTTTCACAGATACGCAGTATTTT
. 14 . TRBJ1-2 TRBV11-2 CASSSAAINYGYTF TGTGCCAGCAGTTCGGCGGCGATTAACTATGGCTACACCTTC